The subject of this entry is one T cell receptor (beta chain). The data derive from a study of chemoradiotherapy in HPV16-positive cancers. The CDR3 length is 22 residues. Per germline, CDR1 SGDLS and CDR2 YYNGEE. V trimming: 4 bases; J trimming: 3 bases; junction bases outside the gene matches: 25. The assay was immunoSEQ multiplex PCR, and TCRdb's table has in-frame clones only and misses some. The table has several hundred clones, about 88% seen once; the top ten hold more than 6.5%. The source material was tumor tissue, sampled from a patient who underwent chemoradiotherapy. The chain carries TRBV9 and TRBJ2-2, with 9 bases lining up with TRBD2. The receptor comes from a human donor with HPV-associated anogenital cancer. CDR3 in amino acids: CASSTTGWSSGGSRYHTGELFF. In DNA form, the CDR3 reads TGTGCCAGCAGCACAACGGGGTGGAGTAGCGGGGGTTCTCGATATCACACCGGGGAGCTGTTTTTT. Looking up the rest from reference TRBV9 and TRBJ2-2 gives the full variable domain: DSGVTQTPKHLITATGQRVTLRCSPRSGDLSVYWYQQSLDQGLQFLIQYYNGEERAKGNILERFSAQQFPDLHSELNLSSLELGDSALYFCASSTTGWSSGGSRYHTGELFFGEGSRLTVL.